This T cell receptor (beta chain) stems from a study of blood T cell repertoires in COVID-19. Study as a whole: Sites across the United States, Italy and Spain contributed samples from acute and convalescent COVID-19. Nucleic acid was either cDNA or gDNA, and it came from T cells, B-cell-depleted T cells, or PBMCs.

Clones were sequenced by immunoSEQ multiplex PCR, and TCRdb holds only the in-frame ones, with some missing. The table includes hundreds of thousands of clones, approximately 90% detected once. The CDR3 covers 16 residues. The germline V gene has CDR1 LGHNA and CDR2 YSLEER. Trimming took 0 bases from V and 1 from J; bases not matched to a gene: 0. This clone came up many times. The study recruited people aged 18 to 89 years across some 23 US areas. Cohort allocation depended upon clinical history that participants reported. The sequence was obtained from a woman in her 30s who had recovered from COVID-19. The V and J genes are TRBV4-3 and TRBJ2-6; 7 bases are shared with TRBD1. The sequenced material came from PBMCs or T cells enriched from blood (not recorded which). The CDR3 DNA follows: TGCGCCAGCAGCCAAGACAGGGGGTCTGGGGCCAACGTCCTGACTTTC. Protein: CASSQDRGSGANVLTF.